The subject of this entry is one TCR beta chain. Its specificity is unknown. TCRdb keeps only in-frame clones here, not all; method: immunoSEQ multiplex PCR. The sample yields over 75,000 clones, 80% to 90% seen once. The sample originates from a study of graft-versus-host responses after intestinal transplantation. Study-wide points: Early declines in HvG clones that occurred post-transplant were associated with peak circulating GvH clone levels. Those patients showing graft-donor T cell macrochimerism displayed high graft-versus-host to host-versus-graft clonal ratios in allografts.

Germline CDR1 PRHDT, CDR2 FYEKMQ (reference sequence). CDR3 size: 12 residues. V shed 1 base and J shed 4 bases, with 4 bases lying between them. This chain joins TRBV13 and TRBJ2-5; D unresolved. Sample: unstimulated CD8+ T cells sorted from spleen or lymph node cells, taken before transplant. This TCR came from a human donor who was the organ donor for an intestinal transplant. The CDR3 coding sequence is TGTGCCAGCAGCTTAGAACGAGAGACCCAGTACTTC. This translates into CASSLERETQYF. The full variable domain, its missing parts supplied by reference TRBV13 and TRBJ2-5, is AAGVIQSPRHLIKEKRETATLKCYPIPRHDTVYWYQQGPGQDPQFLISFYEKMQSDKGSIPDRFSAQQFSDYHSELNMSSLELGDSALYFCASSLERETQYFGPGTRLLVL.